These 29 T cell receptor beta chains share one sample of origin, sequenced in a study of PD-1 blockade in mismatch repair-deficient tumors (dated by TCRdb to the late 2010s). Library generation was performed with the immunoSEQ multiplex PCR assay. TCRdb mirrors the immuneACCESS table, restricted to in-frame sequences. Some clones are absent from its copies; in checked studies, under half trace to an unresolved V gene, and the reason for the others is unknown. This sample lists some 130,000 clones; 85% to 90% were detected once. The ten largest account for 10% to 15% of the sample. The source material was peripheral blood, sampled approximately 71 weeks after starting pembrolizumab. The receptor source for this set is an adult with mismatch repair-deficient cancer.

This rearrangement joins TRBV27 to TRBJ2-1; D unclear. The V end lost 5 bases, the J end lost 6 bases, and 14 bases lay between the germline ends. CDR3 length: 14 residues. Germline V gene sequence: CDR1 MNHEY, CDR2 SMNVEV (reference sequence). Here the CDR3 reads CASSPSPDGNEQFF. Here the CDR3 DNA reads TGTGCCAGCAGTCCATCCCCGGACGGCAATGAGCAGTTCTTC.

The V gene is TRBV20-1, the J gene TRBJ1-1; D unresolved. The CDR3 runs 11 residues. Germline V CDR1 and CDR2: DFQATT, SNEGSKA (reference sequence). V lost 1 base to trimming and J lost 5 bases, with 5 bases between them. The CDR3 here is CSARGVTEAFF. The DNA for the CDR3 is TGCAGTGCTAGAGGGGTAACTGAAGCTTTCTTT.

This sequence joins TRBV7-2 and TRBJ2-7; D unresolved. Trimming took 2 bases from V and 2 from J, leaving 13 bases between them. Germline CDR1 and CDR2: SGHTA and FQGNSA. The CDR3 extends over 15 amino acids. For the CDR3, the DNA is TGTGCCAGCAGCTTATTTGTGGGAAGCGCCTACGAGCAGTACTTC. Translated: CASSLFVGSAYEQYF.

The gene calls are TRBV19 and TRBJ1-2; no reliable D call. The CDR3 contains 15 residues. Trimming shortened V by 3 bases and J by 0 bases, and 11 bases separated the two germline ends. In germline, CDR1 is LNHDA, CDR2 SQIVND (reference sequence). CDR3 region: CASSMTPTTNYGYTF. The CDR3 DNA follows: TGTGCCAGTAGTATGACCCCCACAACTAACTATGGCTACACCTTC.

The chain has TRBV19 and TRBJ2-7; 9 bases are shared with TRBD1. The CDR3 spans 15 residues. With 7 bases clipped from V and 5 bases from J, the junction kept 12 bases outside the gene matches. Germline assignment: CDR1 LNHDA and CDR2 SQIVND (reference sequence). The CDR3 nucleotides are TGTGCCAGTAATGAGGGGGGGACAGGGAACAACGAGCAGTACTTC. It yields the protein CASNEGGTGNNEQYF. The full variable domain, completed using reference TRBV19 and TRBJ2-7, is DGGITQSPKYLFRKEGQNVTLSCEQNLNHDAMYWYRQDPGQGLRLIYYSQIVNDFQKGDIAEGYSVSREKKESFPLTVTSAQKNPTAFYLCASNEGGTGNNEQYFGPGTRLTVT.

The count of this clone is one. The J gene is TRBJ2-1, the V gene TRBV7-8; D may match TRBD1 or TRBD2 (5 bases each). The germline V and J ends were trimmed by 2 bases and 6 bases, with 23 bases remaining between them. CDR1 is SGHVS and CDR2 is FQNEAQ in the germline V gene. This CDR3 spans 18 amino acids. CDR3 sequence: CASSLLERGQGKGNEQFF. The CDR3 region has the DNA TGTGCCAGCAGCTTATTGGAGCGCGGGCAGGGAAAGGGCAATGAGCAGTTCTTC.

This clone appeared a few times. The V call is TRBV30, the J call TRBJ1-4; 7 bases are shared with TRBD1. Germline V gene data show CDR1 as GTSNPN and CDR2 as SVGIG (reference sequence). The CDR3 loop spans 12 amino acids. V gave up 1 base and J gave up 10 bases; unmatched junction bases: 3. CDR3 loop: CAWSEGAAKLFF. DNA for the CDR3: TGTGCCTGGAGTGAGGGGGCCGCAAAACTGTTTTTT.

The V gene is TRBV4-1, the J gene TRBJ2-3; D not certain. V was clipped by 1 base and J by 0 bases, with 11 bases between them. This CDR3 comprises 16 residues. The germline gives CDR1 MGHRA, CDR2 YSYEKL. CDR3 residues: CASSQVDIVSTDTQYF. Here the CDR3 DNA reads TGCGCCAGCAGCCAAGTGGATATAGTTAGCACAGATACGCAGTATTTT.

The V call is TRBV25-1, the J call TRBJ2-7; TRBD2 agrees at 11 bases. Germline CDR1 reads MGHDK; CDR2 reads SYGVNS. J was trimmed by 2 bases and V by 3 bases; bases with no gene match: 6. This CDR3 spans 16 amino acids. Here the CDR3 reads CASSEAGLAATYEQYF. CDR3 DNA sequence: TGTGCCAGCAGTGAGGCGGGACTAGCGGCAACCTACGAGCAGTACTTC.

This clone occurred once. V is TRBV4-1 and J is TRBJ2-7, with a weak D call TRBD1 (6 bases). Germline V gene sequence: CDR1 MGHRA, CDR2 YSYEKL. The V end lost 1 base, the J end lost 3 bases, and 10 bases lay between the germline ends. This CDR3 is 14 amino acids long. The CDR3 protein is CASSQAQGLYEQYF. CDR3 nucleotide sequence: TGCGCCAGCAGCCAAGCGCAGGGGCTCTACGAGCAGTACTTC.

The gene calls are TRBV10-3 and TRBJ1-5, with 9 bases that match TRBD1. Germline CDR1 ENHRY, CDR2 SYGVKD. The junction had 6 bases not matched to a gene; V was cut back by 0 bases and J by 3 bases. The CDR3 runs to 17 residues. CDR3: CAISESPDRGVNQPQHF. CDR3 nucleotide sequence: TGTGCCATCAGTGAGTCCCCCGACAGGGGGGTCAATCAGCCCCAGCATTTT.

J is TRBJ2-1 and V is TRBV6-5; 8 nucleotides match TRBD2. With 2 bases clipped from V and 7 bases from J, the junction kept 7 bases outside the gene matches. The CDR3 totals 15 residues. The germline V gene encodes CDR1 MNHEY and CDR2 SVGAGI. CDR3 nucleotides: TGTGCCAGCAGTTACGTAGTAGCGGGGATGAATGAGCAGTTCTTC. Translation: CASSYVVAGMNEQFF.

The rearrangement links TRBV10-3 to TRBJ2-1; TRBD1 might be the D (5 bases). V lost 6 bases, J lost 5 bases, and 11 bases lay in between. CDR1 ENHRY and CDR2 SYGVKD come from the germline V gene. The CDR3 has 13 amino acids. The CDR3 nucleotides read TGTGCCATCAGCATCCAGGGAAACAATGAGCAGTTCTTC. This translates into CAISIQGNNEQFF.

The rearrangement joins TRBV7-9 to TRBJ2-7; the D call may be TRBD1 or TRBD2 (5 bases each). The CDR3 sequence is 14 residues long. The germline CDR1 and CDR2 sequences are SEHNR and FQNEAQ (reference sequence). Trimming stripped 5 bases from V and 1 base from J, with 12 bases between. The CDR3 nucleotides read TGTGCCAGCAGCGACAGCTGGGAGTCCTACGAGCAGTACTTC. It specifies CASSDSWESYEQYF.

This CDR3 reads CASSEGQGHEKLFF. CDR3 sequence (DNA): TGTGCCAGCAGTGAGGGACAGGGACATGAAAAACTGTTTTTT. The J gene is TRBJ1-4, the V gene TRBV6-1; 9 bases are a match to TRBD1. The CDR3 has 14 amino acids. CDR1 MNHNS and CDR2 SASEGT come from the germline V gene. Trimming at V came to 3 bases and at J to 6 bases, leaving 2 bases not matched to a gene.

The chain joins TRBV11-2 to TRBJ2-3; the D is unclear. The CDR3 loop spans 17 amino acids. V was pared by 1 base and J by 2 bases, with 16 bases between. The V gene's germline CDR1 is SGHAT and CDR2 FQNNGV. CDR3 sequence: CASSLVYAVGNTDTQYF. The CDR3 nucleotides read TGTGCCAGCAGCTTAGTTTATGCGGTCGGCAACACAGATACGCAGTATTTT.

The CDR3 spells CASSPGTTLYEQYF. The CDR3 coding sequence is TGTGCCAGCAGCCCTGGGACTACGCTATACGAGCAGTACTTC. The V and J genes are TRBV11-2 and TRBJ2-7; 7 positions agree with TRBD2. Germline trimming cut 5 bases from V and 4 bases from J; bases unmatched to any gene: 8. Germline V gene sequence: CDR1 SGHAT, CDR2 FQNNGV. The CDR3 spans 14 residues.

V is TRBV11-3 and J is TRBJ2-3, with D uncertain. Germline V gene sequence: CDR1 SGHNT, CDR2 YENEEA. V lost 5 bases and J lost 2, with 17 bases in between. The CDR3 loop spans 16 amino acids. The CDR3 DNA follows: TGTGCCAGCAGCCCCACCCTAGTTATGGCCACAGATACGCAGTATTTT. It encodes CASSPTLVMATDTQYF.

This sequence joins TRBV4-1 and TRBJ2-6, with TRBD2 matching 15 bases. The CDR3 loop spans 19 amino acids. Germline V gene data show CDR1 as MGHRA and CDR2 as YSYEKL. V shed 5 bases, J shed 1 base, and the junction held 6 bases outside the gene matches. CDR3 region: CASSSPGTSGRSGANVLTF. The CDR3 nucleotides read TGCGCCAGCAGCTCTCCCGGGACTAGCGGGAGGTCTGGGGCCAACGTCCTGACTTTC.

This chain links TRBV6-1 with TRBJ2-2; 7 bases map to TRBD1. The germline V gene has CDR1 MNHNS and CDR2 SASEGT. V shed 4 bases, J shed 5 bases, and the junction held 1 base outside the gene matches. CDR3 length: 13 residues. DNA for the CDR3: TGTGCCAGCAGTGCACAGGGGACCGGGGAGCTGTTTTTT. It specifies CASSAQGTGELFF.

This CDR3 reads CASSVGQGSAYEQYF. For the CDR3, the DNA is TGTGCCAGCAGCGTAGGACAGGGAAGTGCCTACGAGCAGTACTTC. The rearrangement joins TRBV9 to TRBJ2-7; 7 nucleotides line up with TRBD1. Trimming removed 0 bases from V and 2 bases from J; junction bases left unmatched: 5. CDR3 length: 15 residues. The germline gives CDR1 SGDLS, CDR2 YYNGEE.

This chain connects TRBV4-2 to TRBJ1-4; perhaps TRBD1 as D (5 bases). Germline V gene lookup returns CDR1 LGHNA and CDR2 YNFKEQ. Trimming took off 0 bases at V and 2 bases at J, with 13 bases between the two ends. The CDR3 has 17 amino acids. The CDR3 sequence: CASSQDPRDSTNEKLFF. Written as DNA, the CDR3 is TGTGCCAGCAGCCAAGACCCACGGGACTCCACTAATGAAAAACTGTTTTTT.

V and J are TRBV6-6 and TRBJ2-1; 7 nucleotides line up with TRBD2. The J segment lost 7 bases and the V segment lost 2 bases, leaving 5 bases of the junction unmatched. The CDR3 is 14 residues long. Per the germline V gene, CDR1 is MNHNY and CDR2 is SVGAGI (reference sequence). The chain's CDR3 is CASSYGGGPNEQFF. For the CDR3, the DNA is TGTGCCAGCAGTTACGGGGGAGGGCCGAATGAGCAGTTCTTC.

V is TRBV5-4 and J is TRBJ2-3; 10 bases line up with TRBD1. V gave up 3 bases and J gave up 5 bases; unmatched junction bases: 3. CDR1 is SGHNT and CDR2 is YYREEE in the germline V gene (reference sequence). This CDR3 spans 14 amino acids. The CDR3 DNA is TGTGCCAGCAGCTCGACAGGGGGCAGAGATACGCAGTATTTT. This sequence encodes CASSSTGGRDTQYF.

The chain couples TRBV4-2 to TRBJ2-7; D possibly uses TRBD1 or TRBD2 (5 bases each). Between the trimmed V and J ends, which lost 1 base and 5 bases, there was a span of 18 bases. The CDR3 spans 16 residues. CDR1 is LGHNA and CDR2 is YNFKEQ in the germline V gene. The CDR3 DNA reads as TGTGCCAGCAGCCAAGGGGGCTCAGGAGGCAAAGACGAGCAGTACTTC. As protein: CASSQGGSGGKDEQYF.

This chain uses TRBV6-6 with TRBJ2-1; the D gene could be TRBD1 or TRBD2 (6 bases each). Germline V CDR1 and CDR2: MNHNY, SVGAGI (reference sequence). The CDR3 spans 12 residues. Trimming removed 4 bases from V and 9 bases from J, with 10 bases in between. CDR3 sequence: CASSSGEAEQFF. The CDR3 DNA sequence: TGTGCCAGCAGTTCAGGGGAGGCTGAGCAGTTCTTC.

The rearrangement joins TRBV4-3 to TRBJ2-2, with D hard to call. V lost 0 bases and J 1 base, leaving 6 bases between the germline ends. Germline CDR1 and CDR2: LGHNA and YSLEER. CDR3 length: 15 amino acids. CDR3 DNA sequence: TGCGCCAGCAGCCAAGATGAGAGGAACACCGGGGAGCTGTTTTTT. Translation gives CASSQDERNTGELFF.

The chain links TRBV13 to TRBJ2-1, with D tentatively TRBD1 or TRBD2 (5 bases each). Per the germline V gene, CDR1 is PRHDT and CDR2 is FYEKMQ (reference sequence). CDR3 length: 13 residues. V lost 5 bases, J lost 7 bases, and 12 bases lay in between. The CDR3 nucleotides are TGTGCCAGCAGCCAGGGACGGATGAATGAGCAGTTCTTC. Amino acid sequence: CASSQGRMNEQFF.

CDR3 loop: CASSIRPLIGELFF. The CDR3 DNA is TGTGCCAGTAGTATACGGCCTTTGATCGGGGAGCTGTTTTTT. The chain combines TRBV19 with TRBJ2-2, with D unclear. The germline V gene encodes CDR1 LNHDA and CDR2 SQIVND (reference sequence). The CDR3 contains 14 residues. Trimming left V 2 bases short and J 7 bases short, with 11 bases between.